The T cell receptor (beta chain) under discussion was sequenced for a study of blood T cells in healthy people across ages. Regarding the study as a whole: In the absence of known donor CMV status, changes in expanded clonotypes were possibly confounded.

Many counts were recorded for this clonotype. Its antigen is not identified. In germline, CDR1 is MDHEN, CDR2 SYDVKM. The CDR3 runs 13 residues. V lost 5 bases and J 2 bases, leaving 9 bases between the germline ends. A second roughly 7 to 12 cycle PCR used barcoded and J-beta primers. In TCRdb, the 5' RACE reads were re-called with MiXCR into one record per CDR3 protein. The sample carries roughly 560,000 distinct CDR3 sequences, around 24% recorded once. These data were also filed under a second study, of T cells of mothers and their children. Per that paper: Several children and their three healthy Caucasian mothers were the donors. Persistent microchimeric T cell clones were sought, and none were detected.

This chain connects TRBV28 to TRBJ2-5, with D unclear. Sequencing was carried out using blood. This sequence was found in a boy younger than 18 in good health. CDR3 loop: CASSPGDQETQYF. The DNA for the CDR3 is TGTGCCAGCAGTCCAGGCGATCAAGAGACCCAGTACTTC.